These 9 T cell receptor beta chains share one sample of origin, sequenced in a study of T cell repertoires in cytomegalovirus infection. TCRdb processed the reads anew with MiXCR; each CDR3 protein has one entry. The repertoire includes about 310,000 distinct CDR3 sequences, just under 25% of them detected once, and 13% sits in the top ten. These receptors lack a known antigen. The sample in question was cultured PBMCs, obtained from culture after CMV antigen stimulation. The receptors originated from a human donor in good health (CMV status not recorded). Some clones in this sample may be carry-over from other donors' samples.

This clonotype was seen repeatedly, ten times or more. CDR3 residues: CAPQQRGTGELFF. The CDR3 DNA reads TGTGCCCCCCAGCAAAGAGGGACCGGGGAGCTGTTTTTT. The chain is built from TRBV7-2 and TRBJ2-2, with D tentatively TRBD2 (5 bases). Germline values: CDR1 SGHTA, CDR2 FQGNSA. V lost 11 bases and J lost 5, with 15 bases in between. The CDR3 extends over 13 amino acids.

This chain links TRBV12-5 with TRBJ2-5; 7 bases agree with TRBD2. With V trimmed by 7 bases and J by 3 bases, 17 bases remained unmatched. CDR1 and CDR2 from the germline V gene are LGHNT and FRNRAP. The CDR3 runs 17 residues. The CDR3 nucleotides are TGTGCTAGTGCCGTAACCCCCAGCGGGACGAGGAAAGAGACCCAGTACTTC. It yields the protein CASAVTPSGTRKETQYF.

The rearrangement links TRBV10-3 to TRBJ2-1; 10 positions match TRBD2. Losses at the gene ends were 4 bases for V and 8 bases for J; bases not matched to a gene: 11. CDR3 length equals 16 residues. Germline CDR1 reads ENHRY; CDR2 reads SYGVKD. The CDR3 protein is CAISALLAGGTYEQFF. The CDR3 DNA sequence: TGTGCCATCAGTGCCCTCTTAGCGGGAGGTACATATGAGCAGTTCTTC.

The rearrangement uses TRBV20-1 and TRBJ1-4; TRBD1 matches 8 bases. Per germline, CDR1 DFQATT and CDR2 SNEGSKA (reference sequence). There are 13 residues in the CDR3. Unmatched junction bases numbered 5, after V lost 1 base and J lost 10 bases. The CDR3 nucleotides are TGCAGTGCTAGAGTTGTAGGACAGGGAAAACTGTTTTTT. Its translation: CSARVVGQGKLFF.

This clonotype has a count of ten or more. The chain has TRBV4-3 and TRBJ2-4; 9 bases map to TRBD2. After removal of 0 bases from V and 7 bases from J, the junction contained 4 bases not matched to a gene. CDR3 size: 15 residues. CDR1 is LGHNA and CDR2 is YSLEER in the germline V gene. The CDR3 coding sequence is TGCGCCAGCAGCCAAGAGCGGGGGGGTTGGAACATTCAGTACTTC. Residues: CASSQERGGWNIQYF.

The V call is TRBV20-1, the J call TRBJ1-2, with D unresolved. The V and J ends lost 0 bases and 6 bases respectively, with 14 bases between them. There are 14 residues in the CDR3. Germline CDR1 and CDR2: DFQATT and SNEGSKA (reference sequence). For the CDR3, the DNA is TGCAGTGCTAGAGATCGGGCAGCCGGGGATGGCTACACCTTC. Translated, it gives CSARDRAAGDGYTF.

This clonotype occurred a few times. V is TRBV4-3 and J is TRBJ2-1, with 7 positions matching TRBD2. J lost 9 bases, V lost 3 bases, and 14 bases had no gene match. The germline V gene encodes CDR1 LGHNA and CDR2 YSLEER. The CDR3 contains 16 residues. Here the CDR3 DNA reads TGCGCCAGCAGCCATCGGACTAGTGGGAGGGCTAGTGAGCAGTTCTTC. This gives the protein CASSHRTSGRASEQFF.

This chain links TRBV7-2 with TRBJ1-2; no clear D. The CDR3 covers 14 residues. Germline lookup yields CDR1 SGHTA and CDR2 FQGNSA. V dropped 5 bases and J dropped 1 base, with 11 bases sitting between them. In nucleotides, the CDR3 is TGTGCCAGCAGCCCCTATCGGATTAACTATGGCTACACCTTC. It codes for CASSPYRINYGYTF.

This clonotype has only one observation. This rearrangement joins TRBV12-3 or TRBV12-4 to TRBJ2-4; D not resolved. V lost 2 bases and J 4 bases, leaving 9 bases between the germline ends. This CDR3 has 14 amino acids. The DNA of the CDR3 is TGTGCCAGCAGTTTAAGGGCAGTTAAAAACATTCAGTACTTC. It translates to CASSLRAVKNIQYF.